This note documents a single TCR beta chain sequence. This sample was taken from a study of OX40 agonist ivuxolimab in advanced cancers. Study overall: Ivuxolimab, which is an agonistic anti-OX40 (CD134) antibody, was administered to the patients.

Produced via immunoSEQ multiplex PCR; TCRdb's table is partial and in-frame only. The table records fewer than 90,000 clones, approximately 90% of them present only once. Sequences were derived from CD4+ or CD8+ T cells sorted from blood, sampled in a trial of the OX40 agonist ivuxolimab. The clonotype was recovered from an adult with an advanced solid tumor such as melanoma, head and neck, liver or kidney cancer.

DNA for the CDR3: TGTGCCAGCAGCTTATATGAGGGCCGGGCCACTGAAGCTTTCTTT. This gives the protein CASSLYEGRATEAFF. This chain links TRBV13 with TRBJ1-1, with D unclear. This CDR3 has 15 residues. Per germline, CDR1 PRHDT and CDR2 FYEKMQ (reference sequence). V was cut by 2 bases and J by 4 bases, with 14 bases left in between.